This note documents a single T cell receptor beta chain sequence. The sample comes from a study of T-cell memory formation after mild COVID-19. CDR3 size: 12 residues. After removal of 5 bases from V and 10 bases from J, the junction contained 7 bases not matched to a gene. Germline values: CDR1 MGHDK, CDR2 SYGVNS. In TCRdb, the 5' RACE reads were re-called with MiXCR into one record per CDR3 protein. The data show roughly 250,000 distinct CDR3 sequences, about 15% seen once. The receptor was isolated from a man aged 18 to 29 who had mild COVID-19 (a few samples of this study predate the infection). Cell type and time point are not known. This chain links TRBV25-1 with TRBJ1-2; 7 bases map to TRBD1. The specimen sequenced was PBMCs or a T cell subset sorted from them (not recorded which). The CDR3 nucleotides read TGTGCCAGCAGTCAGGGGGGGTTGTCCTACACCTTC. Protein product: CASSQGGLSYTF.